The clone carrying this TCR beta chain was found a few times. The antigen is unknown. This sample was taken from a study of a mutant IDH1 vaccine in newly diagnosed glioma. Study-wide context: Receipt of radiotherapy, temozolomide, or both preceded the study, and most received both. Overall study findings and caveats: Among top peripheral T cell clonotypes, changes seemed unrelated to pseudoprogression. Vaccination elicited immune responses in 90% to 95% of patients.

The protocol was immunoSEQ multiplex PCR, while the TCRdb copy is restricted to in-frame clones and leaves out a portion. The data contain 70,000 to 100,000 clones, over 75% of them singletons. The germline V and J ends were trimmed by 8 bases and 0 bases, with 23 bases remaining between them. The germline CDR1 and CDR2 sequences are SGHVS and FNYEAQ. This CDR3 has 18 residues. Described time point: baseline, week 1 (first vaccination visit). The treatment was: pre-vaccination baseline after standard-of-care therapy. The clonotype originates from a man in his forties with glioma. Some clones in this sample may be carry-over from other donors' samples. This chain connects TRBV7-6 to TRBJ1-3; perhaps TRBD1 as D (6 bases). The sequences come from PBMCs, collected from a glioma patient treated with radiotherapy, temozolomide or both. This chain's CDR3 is CASPPTGSVSLSGNTIYF. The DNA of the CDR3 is TGTGCCAGCCCCCCAACAGGGAGCGTTTCCCTCTCTGGAAACACCATATATTTT.